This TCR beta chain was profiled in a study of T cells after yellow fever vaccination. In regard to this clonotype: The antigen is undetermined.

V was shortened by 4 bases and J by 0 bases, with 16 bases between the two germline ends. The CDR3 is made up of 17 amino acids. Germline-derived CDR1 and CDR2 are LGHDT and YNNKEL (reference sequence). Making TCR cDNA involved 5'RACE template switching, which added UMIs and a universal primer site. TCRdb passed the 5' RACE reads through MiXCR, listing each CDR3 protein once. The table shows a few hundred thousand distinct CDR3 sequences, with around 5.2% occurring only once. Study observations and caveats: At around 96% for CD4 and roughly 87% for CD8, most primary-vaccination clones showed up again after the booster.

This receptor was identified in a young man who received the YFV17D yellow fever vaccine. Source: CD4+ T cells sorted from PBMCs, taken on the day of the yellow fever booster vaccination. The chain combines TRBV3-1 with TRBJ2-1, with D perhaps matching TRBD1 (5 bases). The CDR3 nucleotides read TGTGCCAGCAGCCCCGTGGGCAGGGCTAGCTCCTACAATGAGCAGTTCTTC. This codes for CASSPVGRASSYNEQFF.